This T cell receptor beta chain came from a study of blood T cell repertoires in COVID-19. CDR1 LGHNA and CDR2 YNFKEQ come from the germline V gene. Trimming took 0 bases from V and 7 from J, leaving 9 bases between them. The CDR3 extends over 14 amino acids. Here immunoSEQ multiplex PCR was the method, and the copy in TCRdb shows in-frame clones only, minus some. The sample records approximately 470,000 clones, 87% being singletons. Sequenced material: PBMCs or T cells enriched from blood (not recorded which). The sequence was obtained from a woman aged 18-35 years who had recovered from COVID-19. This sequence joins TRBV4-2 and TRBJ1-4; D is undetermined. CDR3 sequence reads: CASSQELSVEKLFF. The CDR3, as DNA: TGTGCCAGCAGCCAAGAGTTATCGGTTGAAAAACTGTTTTTT.